This TCR beta chain was documented in a study of shared clonotypes between healthy human individuals. Concerning this clone itself: Its antigen is still unknown.

Method: immunoSEQ multiplex PCR; TCRdb's copy keeps in-frame clones and lacks some. Of some 1.5 million clones in the sample, about 96% are singletons; the top ten hold 1.2%. Study-wide results and limits: It was only blood that was sampled, and tissue repertoires likely differ.

The CDR3 runs 16 residues. Deletions cut 0 bases from V and 4 bases from J, with 12 bases between. Germline-derived CDR1 and CDR2 are MNHEY and SVGAGI. Sequenced input: naive CD4+ T cells sorted from blood. Noted subset: CD45RA+ positively selected. The chain couples TRBV6-5 to TRBJ2-2, with TRBD2 as a possible D gene (6 bases). The sequence was collected from a man between 25 and 39 years old in good health. The CDR3 region is CASSYSTGLFTGELFF. Written as DNA, the CDR3 is TGTGCCAGCAGTTACTCGACGGGACTCTTCACCGGGGAGCTGTTTTTT.